The subject of this entry is one T cell receptor beta chain. What it binds is unknown. Germline CDR1 and CDR2: SGHRS and YFSETQ. V shed 4 bases and J shed 6 bases, with 11 bases lying between them. This CDR3 has 13 residues. Researchers made TCR cDNA using 5'RACE template switching, and this step added a universal primer site and UMIs. Using its own MiXCR run on the 5' RACE reads, TCRdb lists one record per CDR3 protein. The sample contains about 370,000 distinct CDR3 sequences, roughly 11% of which appear only once. This sample stems from a study of T cells after yellow fever vaccination. The study, taken as a whole, reports: Abundant clonotypes from the bulk population could get into FACS-sorted repertoires as contaminants.

The receptor comes from a young man who received the YFV17D yellow fever vaccine. Sequences were derived from PBMCs, sampled on the day of the first yellow fever vaccination. The gene calls are TRBV5-1 and TRBJ1-5, with D tentatively TRBD1 (5 bases). CDR3 sequence reads: CASSGDPSQPQHF. The CDR3 DNA reads TGCGCCAGCAGCGGGGACCCCAGTCAGCCCCAGCATTTT.